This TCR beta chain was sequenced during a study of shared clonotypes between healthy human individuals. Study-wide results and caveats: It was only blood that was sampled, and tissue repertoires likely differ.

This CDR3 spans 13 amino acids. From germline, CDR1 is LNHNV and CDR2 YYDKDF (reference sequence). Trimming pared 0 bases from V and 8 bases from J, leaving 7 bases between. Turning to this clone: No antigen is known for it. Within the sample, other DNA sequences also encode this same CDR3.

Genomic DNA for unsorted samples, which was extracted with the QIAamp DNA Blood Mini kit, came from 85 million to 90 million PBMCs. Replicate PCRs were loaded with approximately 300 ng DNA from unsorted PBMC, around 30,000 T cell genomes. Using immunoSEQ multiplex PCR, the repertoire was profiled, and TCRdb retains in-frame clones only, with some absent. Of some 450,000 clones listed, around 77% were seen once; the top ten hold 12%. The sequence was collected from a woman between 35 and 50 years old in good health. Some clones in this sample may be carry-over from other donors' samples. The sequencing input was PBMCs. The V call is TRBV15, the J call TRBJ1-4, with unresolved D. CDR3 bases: TGTGCCACCAGCAGAGATCTCGGAGAAAAACTGTTTTTT. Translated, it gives CATSRDLGEKLFF.